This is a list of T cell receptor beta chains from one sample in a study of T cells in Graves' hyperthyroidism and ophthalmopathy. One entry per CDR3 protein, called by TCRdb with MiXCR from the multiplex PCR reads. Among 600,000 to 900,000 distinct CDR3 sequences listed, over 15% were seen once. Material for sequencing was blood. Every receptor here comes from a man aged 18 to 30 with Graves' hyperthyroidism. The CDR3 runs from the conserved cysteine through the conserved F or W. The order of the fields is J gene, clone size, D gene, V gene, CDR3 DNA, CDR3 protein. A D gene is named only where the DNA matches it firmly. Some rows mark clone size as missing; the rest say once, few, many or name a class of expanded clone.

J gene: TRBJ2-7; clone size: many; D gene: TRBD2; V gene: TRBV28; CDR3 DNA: TGTGCCAGCAGTTTACAAACGGGAGGGCCTTCCTACGAGCAGTACTTC; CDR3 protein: CASSLQTGGPSYEQYF
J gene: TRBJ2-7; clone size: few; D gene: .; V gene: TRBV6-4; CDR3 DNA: TGTGCCAGCAGCCTGACTCCCTGCCAGCCCTACGAGCAGCACTTC; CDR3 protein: CASSLTPCQPYEQHF
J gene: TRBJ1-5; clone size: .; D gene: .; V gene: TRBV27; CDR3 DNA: TGTGCCAGCAGTTTATCTATGGGTCAGCCCCAGCATTTT; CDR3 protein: CASSLSMGQPQHF
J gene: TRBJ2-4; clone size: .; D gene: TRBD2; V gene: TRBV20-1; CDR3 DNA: TGCAGTGCTAGAGGGGCTAGCGGGAGGGAAAACATTCAGTACTTC; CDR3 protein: CSARGASGRENIQYF
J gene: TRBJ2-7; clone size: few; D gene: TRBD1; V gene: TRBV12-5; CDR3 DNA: TGTGCTAGTGGTTTGAGCCATGGACAGGGGTCCTACGAGCAGTACTTC; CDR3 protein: CASGLSHGQGSYEQYF
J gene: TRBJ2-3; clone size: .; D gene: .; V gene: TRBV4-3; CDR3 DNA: TGCGCCAGCAGCGAAGAATTTCCCTCCTGGGATACGCAGTATTTT; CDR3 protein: CASSEEFPSWDTQYF
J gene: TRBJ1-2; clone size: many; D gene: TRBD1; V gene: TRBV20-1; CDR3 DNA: TGCAGTGCTCAGCGACAGGGCTATGGCTACACCTTC; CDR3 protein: CSAQRQGYGYTF
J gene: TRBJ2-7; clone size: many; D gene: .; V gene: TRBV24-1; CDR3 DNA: TGTGCCACCAGTGAGGCGGGACCCTCCTACGAGCAGTACTTC; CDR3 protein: CATSEAGPSYEQYF
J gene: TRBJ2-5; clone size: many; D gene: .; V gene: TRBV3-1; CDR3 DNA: TGTGCCAGCAGCCAACGACCGGGGGAGACCCAGTACTTC; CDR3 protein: CASSQRPGETQYF
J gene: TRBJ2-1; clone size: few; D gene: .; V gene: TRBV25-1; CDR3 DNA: TGTGCCAGCGGGGACGGGAGCTCCTACAATGAGCAGTTCTTC; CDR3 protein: CASGDGSSYNEQFF
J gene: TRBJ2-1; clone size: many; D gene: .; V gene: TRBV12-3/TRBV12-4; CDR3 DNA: TGTGCCAGCACTCTCACCCTAGGGGGGAGCACAAGCAATGAGCAGTTCTTC; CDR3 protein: CASTLTLGGSTSNEQFF
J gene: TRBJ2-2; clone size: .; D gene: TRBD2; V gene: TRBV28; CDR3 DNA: TGTGCCAGCAGTTTCCCGCGGGGGAGGGGGGAGCTGTTTTTT; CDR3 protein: CASSFPRGRGELFF
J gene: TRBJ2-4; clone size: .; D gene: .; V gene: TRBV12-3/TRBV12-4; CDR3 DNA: TGTGCCAGCGGGGACGGTGGGGGAAAAAACATTCAGTACTTC; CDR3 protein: CASGDGGGKNIQYF
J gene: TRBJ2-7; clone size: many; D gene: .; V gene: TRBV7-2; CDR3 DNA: TGTGCCAGCAGCTTAGCCCCTGGGGGGGGCTCGCTCTCCTACGAGCAGTACTTC; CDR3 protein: CASSLAPGGGSLSYEQYF
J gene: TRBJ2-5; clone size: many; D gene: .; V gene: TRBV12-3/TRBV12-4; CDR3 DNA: TGTGCCAGCAGTTTATTTGGATCCTCCCAAGAGACCCAGTACTTC; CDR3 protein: CASSLFGSSQETQYF
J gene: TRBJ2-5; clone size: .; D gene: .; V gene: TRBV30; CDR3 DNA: TGTGCCTGGAGTGTAGGGTCCCGAAGGGAGACCCAGTACTTC; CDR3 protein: CAWSVGSRRETQYF
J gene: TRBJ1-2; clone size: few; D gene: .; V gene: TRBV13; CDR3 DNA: TGTGCCAGCAGCTTAGAACTCGCAGGCCCAAACTATGGCTACACCTTC; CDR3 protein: CASSLELAGPNYGYTF
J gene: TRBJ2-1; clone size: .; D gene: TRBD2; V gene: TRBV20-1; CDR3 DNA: TGCAGTGCTAGGAGAAGGGTCCGACTAGCGGGATACAATGAGCAGTTCTTC; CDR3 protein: CSARRRVRLAGYNEQFF
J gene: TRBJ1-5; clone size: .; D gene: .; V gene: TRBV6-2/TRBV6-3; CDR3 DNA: TGTGCCAGCACGAATCGGAGCCCTTCAAATCAGCCCCAGCATTTT; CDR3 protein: CASTNRSPSNQPQHF
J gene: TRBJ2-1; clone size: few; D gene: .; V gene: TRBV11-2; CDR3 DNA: TGTGCCAGCAGCCTAAGCGTGGGGTTCTTAAATGAGCAGTTCTTC; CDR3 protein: CASSLSVGFLNEQFF
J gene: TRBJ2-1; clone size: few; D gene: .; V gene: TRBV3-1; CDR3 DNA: TGTGCCAGCAGCCAAGGTCGAGGGGGACTTGAGCAGTTCTTC; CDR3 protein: CASSQGRGGLEQFF
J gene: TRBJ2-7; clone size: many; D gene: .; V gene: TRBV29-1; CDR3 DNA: TGCAGCGTTGTAACGCAAAGCTCCTACGAGCAGTACTTC; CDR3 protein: CSVVTQSSYEQYF
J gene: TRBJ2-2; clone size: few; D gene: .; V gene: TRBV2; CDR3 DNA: TGTGCCAGCAGCGACGTGGGGACCTCAAGGACCGGGGAGCTGTTTTTT; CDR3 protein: CASSDVGTSRTGELFF
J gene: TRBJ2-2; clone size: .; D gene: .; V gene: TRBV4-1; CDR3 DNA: TGCGCCAGCAGCCAACACCAGAACACCGGGGAGCTGTTTTTT; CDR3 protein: CASSQHQNTGELFF
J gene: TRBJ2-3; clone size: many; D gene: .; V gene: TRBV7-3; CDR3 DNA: TGTGCCAGCAGCCTCGACGGGGTTGCCCTTACGCAGTATTTT; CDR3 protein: CASSLDGVALTQYF
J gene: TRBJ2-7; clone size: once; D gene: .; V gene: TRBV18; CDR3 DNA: TGTGCCAGCTCACCGCAGGGCGGAACCACCAGCTCCTACGGGCAGTACTTC; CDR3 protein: CASSPQGGTTSSYGQYF
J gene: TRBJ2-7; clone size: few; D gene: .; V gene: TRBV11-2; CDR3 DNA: TGTGCCAGCAGCTGGTCTCAGGGTAGTGAGCAGTACTTC; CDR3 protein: CASSWSQGSEQYF
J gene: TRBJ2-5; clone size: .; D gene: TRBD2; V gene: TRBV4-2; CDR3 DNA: TGTGCCAGCAGCCAAGATCCCAGCGGGAGCCAAGAGACCCAGTACTTC; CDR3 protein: CASSQDPSGSQETQYF
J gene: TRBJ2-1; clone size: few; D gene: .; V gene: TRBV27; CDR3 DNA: TGTGCCAGCAGTTACTATATCACAGGGTTCTTC; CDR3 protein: CASSYYITGFF
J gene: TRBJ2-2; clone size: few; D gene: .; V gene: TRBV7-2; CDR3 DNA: TGTGCCAGCAGCTACACCTCCTTGGGGACGGCCGGGGAGCTGTTTTTT; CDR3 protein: CASSYTSLGTAGELFF
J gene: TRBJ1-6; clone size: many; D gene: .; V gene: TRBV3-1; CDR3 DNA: TGTGCCAGCAGACATCGGGGATTTTCACCCCTCCACTTT; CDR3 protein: CASRHRGFSPLHF
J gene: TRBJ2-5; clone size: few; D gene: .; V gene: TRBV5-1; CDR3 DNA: TGCGCCAGCAGCTTGGGGGGCCAAGGACCGAGGGGAGAGACCCAGTACTTC; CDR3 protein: CASSLGGQGPRGETQYF
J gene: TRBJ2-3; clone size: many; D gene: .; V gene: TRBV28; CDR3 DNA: TGTGCCAGCGATGACAGCACAGATACGCAGTATTTT; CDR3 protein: CASDDSTDTQYF
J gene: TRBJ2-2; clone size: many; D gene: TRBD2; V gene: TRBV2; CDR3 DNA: TGTGCCAGCAGTGAAGACGCGGGAGGGAACACCGGGGAGCTGTTTTTT; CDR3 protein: CASSEDAGGNTGELFF
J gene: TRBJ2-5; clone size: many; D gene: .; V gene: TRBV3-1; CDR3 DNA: TGTGCCAGCAGCCAAGCGTACCAAGAGACCCAGTACTTC; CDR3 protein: CASSQAYQETQYF
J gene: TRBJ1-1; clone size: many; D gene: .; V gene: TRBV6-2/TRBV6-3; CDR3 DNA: TGTGCCAGCTGGACGAACACTGAAGCTTTCTTT; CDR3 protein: CASWTNTEAFF
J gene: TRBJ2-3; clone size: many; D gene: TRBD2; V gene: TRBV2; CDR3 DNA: TGTGCCAGCAGAGGGACGGGACTAGCGGACACAGATACGCAGTATTTT; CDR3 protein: CASRGTGLADTDTQYF
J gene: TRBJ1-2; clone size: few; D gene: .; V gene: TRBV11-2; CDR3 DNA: TGTGCCAGCAGCTTAGATGGCTCCCCATTTAATGGCTACACCTTC; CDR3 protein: CASSLDGSPFNGYTF
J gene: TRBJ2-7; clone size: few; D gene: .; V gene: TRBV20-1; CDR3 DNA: TGCAGTGCTACCCTCGGGAAAAACACCTACGAGCAGTACTTC; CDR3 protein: CSATLGKNTYEQYF
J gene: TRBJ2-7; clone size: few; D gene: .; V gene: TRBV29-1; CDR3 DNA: TGCAGCGTTCAGGGAAATGGCGAGCAGTACTTC; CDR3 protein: CSVQGNGEQYF
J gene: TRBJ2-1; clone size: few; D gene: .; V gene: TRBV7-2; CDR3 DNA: TGTGCCAGCAGCCCGAGTCGGGGACCCCGGTTCTTC; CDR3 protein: CASSPSRGPRFF
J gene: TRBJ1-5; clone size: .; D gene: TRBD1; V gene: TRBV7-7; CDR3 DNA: TGTGCCAGCAGCTTGGACAGGGACAATCAGCCCCAGCATTTT; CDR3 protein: CASSLDRDNQPQHF
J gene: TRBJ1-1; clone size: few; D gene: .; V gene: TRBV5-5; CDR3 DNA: TGTGCCAGCAGCTTAAGGTTTGAGATGAACACTGAAGCTTTCTTT; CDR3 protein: CASSLRFEMNTEAFF
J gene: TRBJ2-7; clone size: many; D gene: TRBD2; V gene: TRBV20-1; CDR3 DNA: TGCAGTGCTACAAGCGGGAGAGGGACCTACGAGCAGTACTTC; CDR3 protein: CSATSGRGTYEQYF
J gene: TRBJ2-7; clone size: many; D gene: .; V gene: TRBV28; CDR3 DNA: TGTGCCAGCAGTTTCTACAGGACCCTGAACGAGCAGTACTTC; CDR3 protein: CASSFYRTLNEQYF
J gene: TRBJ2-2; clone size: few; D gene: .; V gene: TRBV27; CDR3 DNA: TGTGCCAGCAATTTTCTGGGATCGAACACCGGGGAGCTGTTTTTT; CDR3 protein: CASNFLGSNTGELFF